The next 12 T cell receptor beta chains were all read from a single sample in a study of T-cell memory formation after mild COVID-19. TCRdb independently ran MiXCR on the 5' RACE reads; one entry per CDR3 protein. The sample carries 250,000 to 350,000 distinct CDR3 sequences, just under 20% recorded once. The sample taken for sequencing was PBMCs or a T cell subset sorted from them (not recorded which). The receptors stem from a young man who had mild COVID-19 (a few samples of this study predate the infection). Cell type and time point are not known.

V usage is TRBV2 and J usage is TRBJ2-3; tentative D call: TRBD2 (5 bases). This CDR3 is 15 amino acids long. Germline lookup yields CDR1 SNHLY and CDR2 FYNNEI. The V gene lost 5 bases and the J gene lost 1 base, with 13 bases spanning the gap. This CDR3 is CASSPLSGGTDTQYF. The CDR3 coding sequence is TGTGCCAGCAGTCCCCTGTCCGGGGGCACAGATACGCAGTATTTT. The whole variable domain, remainder taken from reference TRBV2 and TRBJ2-3, is EPEVTQTPSHQVTQMGQEVILRCVPISNHLYFYWYRQILGQKVEFLVSFYNNEISEKSEIFDDQFSVERPDGSNFTLKIRSTKLEDSAMYFCASSPLSGGTDTQYFGPGTRLTVL.

The rearrangement joins TRBV6-6 to TRBJ1-1; D is perhaps TRBD1 (5 bases). Between the trimmed V and J ends, which lost 2 bases and 12 bases, there was a span of 19 bases. From germline, CDR1 is MNHNY and CDR2 SVGAGI (reference sequence). This CDR3 has 14 amino acids. DNA for the CDR3: TGTGCCAGCAGTTACCCTCCAGGGCCCTTTGTGTCTTTCTTT. Encoded protein: CASSYPPGPFVSFF.

This clonotype showed up just a few times. This rearrangement joins TRBV5-1 to TRBJ2-6; 7 nucleotides agree with TRBD1. CDR3 size: 19 residues. From germline, CDR1 is SGHRS and CDR2 YFSETQ. The ends lost 4 bases at V and 1 base at J; junction bases unmatched: 14. CDR3 amino acids: CASSAYPGGRVSGANVLTF. The CDR3, as DNA: TGCGCCAGCAGCGCCTACCCAGGGGGAAGGGTTTCTGGGGCCAACGTCCTGACTTTC.

This clonotype appeared a few times. The rearrangement joins TRBV6-5 to TRBJ1-6; TRBD1 might be the D (6 bases). The CDR3 has 20 amino acids. Trimming shortened V by 2 bases and J by 4 bases, and 24 bases separated the two germline ends. CDR1 and CDR2 (germline): MNHEY, SVGAGI. This chain's CDR3 is CASSYHYLPGQSTYNSPLHF. In DNA, the CDR3 is TGTGCCAGCAGTTACCACTATCTCCCTGGACAGTCCACGTATAATTCACCCCTCCACTTT.

This clonotype turned up a few times. The chain carries TRBV5-5 and TRBJ1-1, with a tentative D call TRBD1 (5 bases). Per germline, CDR1 SGHKS and CDR2 YYEKEE (reference sequence). V was shortened by 3 bases and J by 1 base, with 7 bases between the two germline ends. The CDR3 is 13 amino acids. CDR3 protein: CASSWGTNTEAFF. DNA of the CDR3: TGTGCCAGCAGCTGGGGGACGAACACTGAAGCTTTCTTT. Using reference TRBV5-5 and TRBJ1-1 for the parts outside the CDR3, the full variable domain is DAGVTQSPTHLIKTRGQQVTLRCSPISGHKSVSWYQQVLGQGPQFIFQYYEKEERGRGNFPDRFSARQFPNYSSELNVNALLLGDSALYLCASSWGTNTEAFFGQGTRLTVV.

V and J are TRBV9 and TRBJ2-3; 8 bases line up with TRBD2. The length of the CDR3 is 15 residues. The J segment lost 5 bases and the V segment lost 0 bases, leaving 5 bases of the junction unmatched. CDR1 and CDR2 from the germline V gene are SGDLS and YYNGEE. DNA of the CDR3: TGTGCCAGCAGCGTAGACGGGGGGGTGCTAGATACGCAGTATTTT. It translates to CASSVDGGVLDTQYF.

The chain is built from TRBV7-9 and TRBJ2-3, with D possibly TRBD2 on 5 matching bases. CDR1 and CDR2 (germline): SEHNR, FQNEAQ (reference sequence). The CDR3 is made up of 14 amino acids. Trimming pared 8 bases from V and 4 bases from J, leaving 16 bases between. CDR3 nucleotide sequence: TGTGCCAGCCGTCAAGAGAGGGTGGCAGATACGCAGTATTTT. Protein product: CASRQERVADTQYF. Combining the CDR3 with reference TRBV7-9 and TRBJ2-3 gives the whole variable domain DTGVSQNPRHKITKRGQNVTFRCDPISEHNRLYWYRQTLGQGPEFLTYFQNEAQLEKSRLLSDRFSAERPKGSFSTLEIQRTEQGDSAMYLCASRQERVADTQYFGPGTRLTVL.

This clonotype occurred a few times. CDR3 sequence reads: CASSLALAVEQFF. The CDR3 coding sequence is TGTGCCAGCAGCTTAGCACTAGCTGTTGAGCAGTTCTTC. The chain combines TRBV7-9 with TRBJ2-1; TRBD2 might be the D (6 bases). CDR3 length: 13 amino acids. The ends were cut back, 0 bases at V and 9 bases at J, with 9 bases in the middle. Germline CDR1 SEHNR, CDR2 FQNEAQ (reference sequence).

Only a few counts were recorded for this clonotype. The V and J genes are TRBV6-5 and TRBJ1-1; unclear D gene. Per the germline V gene, CDR1 is MNHEY and CDR2 is SVGAGI. Trimming removed 0 bases from V and 1 base from J, with 6 bases in between. The CDR3 length is 14 residues. CDR3 region: CASSYSWPNTEAFF. In DNA form, the CDR3 reads TGTGCCAGCAGTTACTCTTGGCCGAACACTGAAGCTTTCTTT.

In this sample, this clonotype turned up a few times. V is TRBV19 and J is TRBJ2-1, with D tentatively TRBD2 (6 bases). The CDR3 spans 14 residues. Germline loops: CDR1 LNHDA, CDR2 SQIVND (reference sequence). The V gene lost 5 bases and the J gene lost 0 bases, with 8 bases spanning the gap. The CDR3 protein is CASSGGTSYNEQFF. CDR3 nucleotides: TGTGCCAGTAGTGGGGGGACCTCCTACAATGAGCAGTTCTTC. The entire variable domain, with the rest obtained from reference TRBV19 and TRBJ2-1, is as follows: DGGITQSPKYLFRKEGQNVTLSCEQNLNHDAMYWYRQDPGQGLRLIYYSQIVNDFQKGDIAEGYSVSREKKESFPLTVTSAQKNPTAFYLCASSGGTSYNEQFFGPGTRLTVL.

This clonotype was observed a few times. The chain is built from TRBV4-1 and TRBJ1-2; D is perhaps TRBD1 (5 bases). V was shortened by 3 bases and J by 6 bases, with 20 bases between the two germline ends. CDR1 and CDR2 (germline): MGHRA, YSYEKL. The CDR3 spans 16 residues. CDR3 nucleotide sequence: TGCGCCAGCAGCCACCTCGTCGGGGGGACTAGTAATGGCTACACCTTC. It codes for CASSHLVGGTSNGYTF.

This clonotype was picked up a small number of times. The chain links TRBV28 to TRBJ1-2; no firm D call. Trimming pared 7 bases from V and 5 bases from J, leaving 11 bases between. Germline assignment: CDR1 MDHEN and CDR2 SYDVKM. CDR3 length: 12 amino acids. The CDR3 here is CASTKQHYGYTF. As DNA, the CDR3 is TGTGCCAGCACTAAACAGCATTATGGCTACACCTTC.